A selection of T cell receptor beta chains follows, all from one sample in a study of cytomegalovirus exposure and HLA in healthy donors. The protocol was immunoSEQ multiplex PCR, while the TCRdb copy is restricted to in-frame clones and leaves out a portion. The sample records 75,000 to 90,000 clones, 65% to 75% being singletons. The sequencing sample was made of PBMCs. The receptors here all came from a man under 40 in good health and CMV-seropositive. Each CDR3 is given with its conserved first and last residue. D genes are given only for firm matches. Some rows have no size entry. The others give once, few or many, or a class for an expanded clone.

CDR3nt,CDR3aa,abundance,d_gene,j_gene,v_gene
TGTGCCAGCAGCTTTACCGGGACAGACCCTCTTGGCTACACCTTC,CASSFTGTDPLGYTF,.,TRBD1,TRBJ1-2,TRBV7-9
TGTGCCAGCAGCCCCGGGACAGGGGGAAACGAGCAGTACTTC,CASSPGTGGNEQYF,.,TRBD1,TRBJ2-7,TRBV7-3
TGCGCCAGCAGCCAGTCGGGAGGAGACAATCAGCCCCAGCATTTT,CASSQSGGDNQPQHF,medium-sized,.,TRBJ1-5,TRBV5-1
TGTGCCGCCCGGGGGGGAAGGCTCACTGAAGCTTTCTTT,CAARGGRLTEAFF,.,.,TRBJ1-1,TRBV10-3
TGCAGCGTAGATACAGGGGGAAATGAAAAACTGTTTTTT,CSVDTGGNEKLFF,.,TRBD1,TRBJ1-4,TRBV29-1
TGTGCCAGCAGTGAATCTGGTCAGATGAACACTGAAGCTTTCTTT,CASSESGQMNTEAFF,.,.,TRBJ1-1,TRBV25-1
TGTGCCAGCAGTGAGATATTAGCGGGGAGCACAGATACGCAGTATTTT,CASSEILAGSTDTQYF,.,TRBD2,TRBJ2-3,TRBV6-1
TGTGCCAGCAGTTACGGCGGGGAGTGGGGTTACAATGAGCAGTTCTTC,CASSYGGEWGYNEQFF,.,.,TRBJ2-1,TRBV6-5
TGTGCCAGCAGGTTGTCAGGGACTGGAAACGGCGAGCAGTACTTC,CASRLSGTGNGEQYF,.,.,TRBJ2-7,TRBV6-5
TGCGCCAGCGGACAGGGAACGAACACCGGGGAGCTGTTTTTT,CASGQGTNTGELFF,.,TRBD1,TRBJ2-2,TRBV5-1
TGTGCTAGTGGTTTGTTCTACCAGCGGGCGTGGAATCAGCCCCAGCATTTT,CASGLFYQRAWNQPQHF,.,.,TRBJ1-5,TRBV12-5
TGTGCCAGCAGCTCGGGACAGGGATTACACTATGGCTACACCTTC,CASSSGQGLHYGYTF,once,TRBD1,TRBJ1-2,TRBV7-8
TGTGCCAGCAGTTTTCAGCGACTAGCGGGAGAGCAGTACTTC,CASSFQRLAGEQYF,.,TRBD2,TRBJ2-7,TRBV28
TGTGCCAGCCGAGTTTACGAGCAGTACTTC,CASRVYEQYF,.,.,TRBJ2-7,TRBV2
TGTGCCAGCAGCACCGGACTGATGAGCAATCAGCCCCAGCATTTT,CASSTGLMSNQPQHF,.,.,TRBJ1-5,TRBV7-2
TGTGCCAGCAGTTTATTCCCCCGCGGGAGCTCCTACAATGAGCAGTTCTTC,CASSLFPRGSSYNEQFF,.,TRBD2,TRBJ2-1,TRBV28
TGTGCCAGCAGTGGAGGCAGGGGTGACACTGAAGCTTTCTTT,CASSGGRGDTEAFF,.,.,TRBJ1-1,TRBV6-5
TGTGCCAGCAGCTTGGGGGGCCAATGGGGCTCCTACAATGAGCAGTTCTTC,CASSLGGQWGSYNEQFF,.,.,TRBJ2-1,TRBV5-6
TGTGCCAGCAGCCCTGGGGACACCGGGTTAAGGAACACTGAAGCTTTCTTT,CASSPGDTGLRNTEAFF,.,.,TRBJ1-1,TRBV11-3
TGTGCCAGCAGCCAAGCGTACAGGAGTGCTAACTATGGCTACACCTTC,CASSQAYRSANYGYTF,few,.,TRBJ1-2,TRBV4-2
TGTGCCAGCAGCCCCGACAGCTCTGAAGCTTTCTTT,CASSPDSSEAFF,.,.,TRBJ1-1,TRBV7-9
TGTGCCAGCAGTCCTGAAGGGTCTAGCGGCACGTGGCAGTTCTTC,CASSPEGSSGTWQFF,.,TRBD2,TRBJ2-1,TRBV6-4
TGTGCCATCAGTGAGACTCTACTAGCGGGGGGCCGGGATACGCAGTATTTT,CAISETLLAGGRDTQYF,.,TRBD2,TRBJ2-3,TRBV10-3
TGTGCCAGCAGCTTGGAAGGGGGCGCAAGTTCACCCCTCCACTTT,CASSLEGGASSPLHF,.,TRBD1,TRBJ1-6,TRBV5-5
TGTGCCAGCAGTGATGCGGCCTACGAGCAGTACTTC,CASSDAAYEQYF,.,.,TRBJ2-7,TRBV25-1
TGTGCCAGCACCGAAGCCCCCGCATATTTCTCTGGAAACACCATATATTTT,CASTEAPAYFSGNTIYF,.,.,TRBJ1-3,TRBV13
TGTGCCAGCAGCCCTAGGGGACAGTCTAATCAGCCCCAGCATTTT,CASSPRGQSNQPQHF,.,TRBD1,TRBJ1-5,TRBV4-2
TGTTCCAGCAGCCCAGTCACGGGGCCCCAGCATTTT,CSSSPVTGPQHF,.,.,TRBJ1-5,TRBV7-9
TGTGCCAGCAGCTTAGATGGGGCAGGGGGCAGAGATACGCAGTATTTT,CASSLDGAGGRDTQYF,.,TRBD1,TRBJ2-3,TRBV11-2
TGTGCCAGCAGCCTCCGGGCAGGGCGGTATGGCTACACCTTC,CASSLRAGRYGYTF,.,.,TRBJ1-2,TRBV5-6
TGTGCCAGCAGCTTTGTGTGGCGGCAATCACCTCTCTACGAGCAGTACTTC,CASSFVWRQSPLYEQYF,.,.,TRBJ2-7,TRBV5-8
TGTGCCAGCAGCGTATCCGGGACTACAGGTCCCAATGAGCAGTTCTTC,CASSVSGTTGPNEQFF,.,TRBD2,TRBJ2-1,TRBV9
TGTGCCAGCGGAGCGGGACGGAGAAACTATGGCTACACCTTC,CASGAGRRNYGYTF,.,.,TRBJ1-2,TRBV9
TGTGCCAGCAGCGTAGTTGGTAGCGGGAACACCGGGGAGCTGTTTTTT,CASSVVGSGNTGELFF,once,.,TRBJ2-2,TRBV9
TGTGCCAGCAGCTCTAATGAGCGGGAGGATGAGCAGTTCTTC,CASSSNEREDEQFF,.,TRBD2,TRBJ2-1,TRBV7-2
TGTGCCAGCAGCTATCGACAGTCTAACACCGGGGAGCTGTTTTTT,CASSYRQSNTGELFF,.,.,TRBJ2-2,TRBV7-3
TGTGCCAGCAGCTTGGGGAGGAGACTCGGAAACACCATATATTTT,CASSLGRRLGNTIYF,.,.,TRBJ1-3,TRBV7-2
TGTGCCAGCAGGGCCAGGGAGGGCCAAGAGACCCAGTACTTC,CASRAREGQETQYF,.,TRBD2,TRBJ2-5,TRBV9
TGTGCCAGCAGCCCCTTCGCCTACGAAGCGGGGGGGTACGAGCAGTACTTC,CASSPFAYEAGGYEQYF,.,TRBD2,TRBJ2-7,TRBV9
TGTGCCAGCACCTTGGAACCTAGCCGGTCAGATACGCAGTATTTT,CASTLEPSRSDTQYF,.,.,TRBJ2-3,TRBV7-8
TGTGCCTGCGACAGGGCAGGGGCCAACGTCCTGACTTTC,CACDRAGANVLTF,.,TRBD1,TRBJ2-6,TRBV30
TGCGCCAGCAGCCCCCTCGGGACAGCTGAAGCTTTCTTT,CASSPLGTAEAFF,.,TRBD1,TRBJ1-1,TRBV4-1
TGTGCCAGCAGACGGGACAGGTATTCCGGGGAGCTGTTTTTT,CASRRDRYSGELFF,.,TRBD1,TRBJ2-2,TRBV27
TGTGCCAGCAGCCAAGCCTCGACTCCGTACGAGCAGTACTTC,CASSQASTPYEQYF,.,.,TRBJ2-7,TRBV4-2
TGTGCCAGCAGTCCCTTCCGGGGAGGAATAGAGCAGTACTTC,CASSPFRGGIEQYF,.,.,TRBJ2-7,TRBV6-5
TGTGCCAGCAGCCCTACTAGCAATGAGCAGTTCTTC,CASSPTSNEQFF,.,.,TRBJ2-1,TRBV9
TGTGCCAGCAGCCCGAGGCAGGGGTTGCAGCCCCAGCATTTT,CASSPRQGLQPQHF,.,.,TRBJ1-5,TRBV27
TGTGCCTGGAGTCCTCTTGCGGACACTTGGGTCCAGGAAAACATTCAGTACTTC,CAWSPLADTWVQENIQYF,.,.,TRBJ2-4,TRBV30
TGTGCCAGCAGCCAAGGTCACGGGTTCAGGGGGAGCGAGCAGTACTTC,CASSQGHGFRGSEQYF,.,TRBD1,TRBJ2-7,TRBV14
TGCAGCGTTACAGTACTGGGACAGGGGAACTATGGCTACCCCTTC,CSVTVLGQGNYGYPF,.,TRBD1,TRBJ1-2,TRBV29-1
TGTGCCACCAGCACTGCAAAGGGACTAGCGGCCTACGAGCAGTACTTC,CATSTAKGLAAYEQYF,.,TRBD2,TRBJ2-7,TRBV15